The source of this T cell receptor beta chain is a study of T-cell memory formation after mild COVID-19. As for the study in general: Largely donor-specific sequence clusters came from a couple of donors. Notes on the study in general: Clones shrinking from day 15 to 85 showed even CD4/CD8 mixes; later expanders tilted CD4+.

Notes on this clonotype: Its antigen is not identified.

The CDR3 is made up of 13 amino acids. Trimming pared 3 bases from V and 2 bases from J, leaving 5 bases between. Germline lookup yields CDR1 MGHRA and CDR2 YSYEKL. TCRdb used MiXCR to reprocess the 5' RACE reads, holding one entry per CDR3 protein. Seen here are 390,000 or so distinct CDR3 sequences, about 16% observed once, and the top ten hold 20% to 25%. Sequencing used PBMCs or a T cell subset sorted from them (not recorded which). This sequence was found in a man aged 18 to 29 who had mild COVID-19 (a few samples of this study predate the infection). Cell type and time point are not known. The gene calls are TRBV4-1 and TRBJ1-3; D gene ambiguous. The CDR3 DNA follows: TGCGCCAGCAGCCACCAGGCTGGAAACACCATATATTTT. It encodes CASSHQAGNTIYF.